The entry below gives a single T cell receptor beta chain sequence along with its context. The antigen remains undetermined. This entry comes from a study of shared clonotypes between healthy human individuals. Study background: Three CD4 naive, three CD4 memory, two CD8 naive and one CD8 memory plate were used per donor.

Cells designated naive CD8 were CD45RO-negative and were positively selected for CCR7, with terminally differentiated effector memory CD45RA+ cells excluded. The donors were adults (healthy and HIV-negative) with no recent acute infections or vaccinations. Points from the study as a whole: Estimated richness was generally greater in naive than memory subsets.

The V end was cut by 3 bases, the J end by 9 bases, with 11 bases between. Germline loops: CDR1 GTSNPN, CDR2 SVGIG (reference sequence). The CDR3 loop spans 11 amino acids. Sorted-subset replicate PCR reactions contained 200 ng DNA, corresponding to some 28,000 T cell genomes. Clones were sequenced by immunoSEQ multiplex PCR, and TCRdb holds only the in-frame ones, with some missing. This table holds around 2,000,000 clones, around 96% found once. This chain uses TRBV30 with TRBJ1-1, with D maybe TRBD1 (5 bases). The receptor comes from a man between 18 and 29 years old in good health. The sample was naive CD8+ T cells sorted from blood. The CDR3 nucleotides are TGTGCCTGGAGCGGGGGACTTCAAGCTTTCTTT. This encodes CAWSGGLQAFF.